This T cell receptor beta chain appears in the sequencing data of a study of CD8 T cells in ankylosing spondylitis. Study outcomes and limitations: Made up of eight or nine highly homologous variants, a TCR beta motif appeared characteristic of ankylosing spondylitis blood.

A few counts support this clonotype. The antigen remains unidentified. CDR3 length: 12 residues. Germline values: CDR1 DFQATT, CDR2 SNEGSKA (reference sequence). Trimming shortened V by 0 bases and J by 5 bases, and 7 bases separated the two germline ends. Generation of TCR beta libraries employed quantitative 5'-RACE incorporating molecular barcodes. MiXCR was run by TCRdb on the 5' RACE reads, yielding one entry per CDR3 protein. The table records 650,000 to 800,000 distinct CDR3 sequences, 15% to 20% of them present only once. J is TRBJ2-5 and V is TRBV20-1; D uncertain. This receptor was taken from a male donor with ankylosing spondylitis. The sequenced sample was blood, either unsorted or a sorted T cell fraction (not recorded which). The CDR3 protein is CSARDLGETQYF. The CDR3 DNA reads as TGCAGTGCTAGAGATCTCGGGGAGACCCAGTACTTC.